The rows below give T cell receptor beta chains drawn from one sample of a study of cytomegalovirus exposure and HLA in healthy donors. Measured with immunoSEQ multiplex PCR; TCRdb has only the in-frame clones, and not every one. The data contain about 140,000 clones, around 80% of them singletons. Sample: PBMCs. The source of these receptors is a male donor in good health and CMV-seronegative. CDR3s include the opening cysteine and the closing phenylalanine or tryptophan. The order of the fields is J gene, D gene, clone size, V gene, CDR3 protein, CDR3 DNA. The D gene is left open where the match is weak. Some rows mark clone size as missing; the rest say once, few, many or name a class of expanded clone.

J: TRBJ1-1
D: .
size: .
V: TRBV7-3
CDR3: CASSLRQNTEAFF
DNA: TGTGCCAGCAGCTTAAGACAGAACACTGAAGCTTTCTTT

J: TRBJ1-2
D: .
size: .
V: TRBV28
CDR3: CASSFAASGYGYTF
DNA: TGTGCCAGCAGTTTCGCGGCGTCGGGCTATGGCTACACCTTC

J: TRBJ1-1
D: .
size: .
V: TRBV18
CDR3: CASSPPGVTEAFF
DNA: TGTGCCAGCTCACCACCAGGGGTGACTGAAGCTTTCTTT

J: TRBJ2-6
D: .
size: .
V: TRBV5-1
CDR3: CASSLHSGANVLTF
DNA: TGCGCCAGCAGCTTGCACTCTGGGGCCAACGTCCTGACTTTC

J: TRBJ2-7
D: .
size: .
V: TRBV6-5
CDR3: CASSPPDSHYEQYF
DNA: TGTGCCAGCAGTCCTCCTGACAGCCACTACGAGCAGTACTTC

J: TRBJ1-1
D: TRBD1
size: .
V: TRBV5-1
CDR3: CASSLQGAYTEAFF
DNA: TGCGCCAGCAGCTTGCAGGGGGCCTACACTGAAGCTTTCTTT

J: TRBJ1-2
D: .
size: .
V: TRBV5-6
CDR3: CASSFWGDYGYTF
DNA: TGTGCCAGCAGCTTTTGGGGGGACTATGGCTACACCTTC

J: TRBJ1-1
D: TRBD1
size: .
V: TRBV30
CDR3: CAWSDNRGSTEAFF
DNA: TGTGCCTGGAGTGATAACAGGGGGTCGACTGAAGCTTTCTTT

J: TRBJ1-2
D: .
size: .
V: TRBV28
CDR3: CASETPGSPRGGYTF
DNA: TGTGCCAGCGAAACCCCAGGGTCACCAAGGGGAGGCTACACCTTC

J: TRBJ2-3
D: TRBD2
size: few
V: TRBV4-2
CDR3: CASSQDWSGAGTDTQYF
DNA: TGTGCCAGCAGCCAAGATTGGAGCGGGGCAGGCACAGATACGCAGTATTTT

J: TRBJ1-1
D: .
size: .
V: TRBV5-4
CDR3: CASSLRGIGTEAFF
DNA: TGTGCCAGCAGCTTACGGGGGATTGGCACTGAAGCTTTCTTT

J: TRBJ2-7
D: .
size: .
V: TRBV4-3
CDR3: CASSQDRDGSYEQYF
DNA: TGCGCCAGCAGCCAAGATCGAGACGGGTCCTACGAGCAGTACTTC

J: TRBJ1-4
D: .
size: .
V: TRBV6-5
CDR3: CASSRTVLNEKLFF
DNA: TGTGCCAGCAGTAGGACAGTACTTAATGAAAAACTGTTTTTT

J: TRBJ1-6
D: TRBD1
size: few
V: TRBV4-1
CDR3: CASSTGQGPNSPLHF
DNA: TGCGCCAGCAGCACGGGACAGGGACCTAATTCACCCCTCCACTTT

J: TRBJ2-7
D: .
size: .
V: TRBV30
CDR3: CAWNHGQTYEQYF
DNA: TGTGCCTGGAACCACGGACAAACCTACGAGCAGTACTTC

J: TRBJ1-4
D: TRBD1
size: .
V: TRBV10-2
CDR3: CASTTQGNEKLFF
DNA: TGCGCCAGCACCACACAGGGGAATGAAAAACTGTTTTTT

J: TRBJ2-6
D: .
size: .
V: TRBV6-5
CDR3: CASTSAGGANGLTF
DNA: TGTGCCAGCACTAGTGCCGGTGGGGCCAACGGCCTGACTTTC

J: TRBJ1-2
D: .
size: .
V: TRBV29-1
CDR3: CSVGEGYGYTF
DNA: TGCAGCGTTGGGGAGGGTTATGGCTACACCTTC

J: TRBJ2-7
D: TRBD2
size: .
V: TRBV13
CDR3: CASSSGGGLTYEQYF
DNA: TGTGCCAGCAGCTCCGGCGGGGGTTTAACCTACGAGCAGTACTTC

J: TRBJ2-1
D: TRBD2
size: once
V: TRBV5-1
CDR3: CASSFQLAGDNEQFF
DNA: TGCGCCAGCAGCTTCCAGCTAGCGGGGGACAATGAGCAGTTCTTC

J: TRBJ1-2
D: TRBD1
size: .
V: TRBV27
CDR3: CASAGQGDYGYTF
DNA: TGTGCCAGCGCAGGACAGGGGGACTATGGCTACACCTTC

J: TRBJ2-3
D: TRBD2
size: .
V: TRBV4-3
CDR3: CASSQQVAGLGTDTQYF
DNA: TGCGCCAGCAGCCAACAAGTAGCGGGGTTGGGCACAGATACGCAGTATTTT

J: TRBJ2-3
D: .
size: few
V: TRBV9
CDR3: CASSVFTGTDTQYF
DNA: TGTGCCAGCAGCGTTTTTACTGGCACAGATACGCAGTATTTT

J: TRBJ1-1
D: TRBD1
size: once
V: TRBV5-1
CDR3: CASSLATGGTEAFF
DNA: TGCGCCAGCAGCTTGGCAACAGGGGGAACTGAAGCTTTCTTT

J: TRBJ1-1
D: .
size: few
V: TRBV7-3
CDR3: CASSPQSNTEAFF
DNA: TGTGCCAGCAGCCCCCAGTCGAACACTGAAGCTTTCTTT

J: TRBJ1-3
D: TRBD1
size: .
V: TRBV4-3
CDR3: CASSQETGTGLGYTIYF
DNA: TGCGCCAGCAGCCAAGAAACAGGGACAGGTTTAGGCTACACCATATATTTT

J: TRBJ1-2
D: TRBD1
size: .
V: TRBV6-5
CDR3: CASSYYRGRGYTF
DNA: TGTGCCAGCAGTTACTACAGGGGGCGCGGCTACACCTTC

J: TRBJ2-7
D: .
size: .
V: TRBV5-1
CDR3: CASTEDSNNSYEQYF
DNA: TGCGCCAGCACCGAGGACTCAAACAACTCCTACGAGCAGTACTTC